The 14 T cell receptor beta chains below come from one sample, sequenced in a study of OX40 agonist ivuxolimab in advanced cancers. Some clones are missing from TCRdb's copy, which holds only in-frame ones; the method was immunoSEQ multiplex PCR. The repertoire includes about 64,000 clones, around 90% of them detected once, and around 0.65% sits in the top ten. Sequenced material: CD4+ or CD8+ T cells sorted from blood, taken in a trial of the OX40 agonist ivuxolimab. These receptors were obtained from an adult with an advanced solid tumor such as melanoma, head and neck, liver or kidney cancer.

The CDR3 coding sequence is TGTGCCAGCAGCTTCCCCGACAGGGAAGCTTTCTTT. As protein: CASSFPDREAFF. The chain combines TRBV5-8 with TRBJ1-1; the D gene is possibly TRBD1 (6 bases). The CDR3 is 12 amino acids. Trimming pared 2 bases from V and 8 bases from J, leaving 10 bases between. Germline loops: CDR1 SGHTS, CDR2 YDEGEE.

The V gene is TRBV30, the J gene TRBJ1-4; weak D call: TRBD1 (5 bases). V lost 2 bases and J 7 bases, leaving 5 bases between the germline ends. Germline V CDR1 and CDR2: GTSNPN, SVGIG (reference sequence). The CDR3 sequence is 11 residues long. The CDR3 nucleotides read TGTGCCTGGAGTCAGGGTGAAAAACTGTTTTTT. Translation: CAWSQGEKLFF.

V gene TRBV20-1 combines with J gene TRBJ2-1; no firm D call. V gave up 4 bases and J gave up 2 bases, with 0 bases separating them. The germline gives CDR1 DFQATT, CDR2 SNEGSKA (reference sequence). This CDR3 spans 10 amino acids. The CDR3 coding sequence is TGCAGTGCTACCTACAATGAGCAGTTCTTC. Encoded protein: CSATYNEQFF.

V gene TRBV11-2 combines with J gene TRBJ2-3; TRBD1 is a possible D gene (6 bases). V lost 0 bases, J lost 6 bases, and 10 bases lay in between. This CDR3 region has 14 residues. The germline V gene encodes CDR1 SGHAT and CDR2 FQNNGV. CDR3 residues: CASSLDTGLDTQYF. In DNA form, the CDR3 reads TGTGCCAGCAGCTTAGATACAGGGCTTGATACGCAGTATTTT.

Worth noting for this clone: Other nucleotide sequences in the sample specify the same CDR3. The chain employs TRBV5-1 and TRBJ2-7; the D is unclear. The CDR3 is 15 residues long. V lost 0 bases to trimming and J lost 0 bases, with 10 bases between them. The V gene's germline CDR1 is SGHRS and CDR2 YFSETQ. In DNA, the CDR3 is TGCGCCAGCAGCTTGGGAAGTGGAAGCTCCTACGAGCAGTACTTC. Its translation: CASSLGSGSSYEQYF. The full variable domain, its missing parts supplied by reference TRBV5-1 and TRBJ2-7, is KAGVTQTPRYLIKTRGQQVTLSCSPISGHRSVSWYQQTPGQGLQFLFEYFSETQRNKGNFPGRFSGRQFSNSRSEMNVSTLELGDSALYLCASSLGSGSSYEQYFGPGTRLTVT.

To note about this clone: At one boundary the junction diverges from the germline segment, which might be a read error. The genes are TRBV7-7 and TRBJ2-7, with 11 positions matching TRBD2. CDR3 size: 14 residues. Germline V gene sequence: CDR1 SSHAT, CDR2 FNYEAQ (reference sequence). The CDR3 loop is CASSETSGISEQYF. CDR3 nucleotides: TGTGCTAGCAGCGAGACTAGCGGGATCTCCGAGCAGTACTTC.

The CDR3 sequence is CASSFTSGRADEQFF. In nucleotides, the CDR3 is TGTGCCAGCAGCTTTACTAGCGGGAGGGCCGATGAGCAGTTCTTC. The chain employs TRBV5-4 and TRBJ2-1, with 13 bases matching TRBD2. CDR3 length: 15 residues. V was clipped by 2 bases and J by 8 bases; unmatched bases: 4. Germline V gene data show CDR1 as SGHNT and CDR2 as YYREEE (reference sequence).

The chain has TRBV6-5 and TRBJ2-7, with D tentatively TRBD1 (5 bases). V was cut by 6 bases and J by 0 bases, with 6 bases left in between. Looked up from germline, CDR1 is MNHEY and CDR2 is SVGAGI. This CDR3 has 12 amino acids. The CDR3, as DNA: TGTGCCAGCAGAGGGGACTCCTACGAGCAGTACTTC. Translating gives CASRGDSYEQYF.

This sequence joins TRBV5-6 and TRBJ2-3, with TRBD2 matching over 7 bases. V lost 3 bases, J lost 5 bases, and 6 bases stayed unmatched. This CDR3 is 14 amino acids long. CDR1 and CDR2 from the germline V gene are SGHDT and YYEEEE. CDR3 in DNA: TGTGCCAGCAGCTCCCGACTAGCTGGAGATACGCAGTATTTT. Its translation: CASSSRLAGDTQYF.

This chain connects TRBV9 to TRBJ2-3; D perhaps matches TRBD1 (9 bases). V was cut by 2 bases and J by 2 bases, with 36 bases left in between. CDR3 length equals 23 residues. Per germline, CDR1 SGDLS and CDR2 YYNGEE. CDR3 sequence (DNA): TGTGCCAGCAGCGTCCCGAGGGGGGAACAGGGGGCAAAGACTAGCGACTACACAGATACGCAGTATTTT. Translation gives CASSVPRGEQGAKTSDYTDTQYF.

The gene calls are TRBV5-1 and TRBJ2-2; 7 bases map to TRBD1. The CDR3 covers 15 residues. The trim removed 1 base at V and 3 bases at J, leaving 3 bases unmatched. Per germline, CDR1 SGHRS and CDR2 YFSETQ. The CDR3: CASSLNRGDTGELFF. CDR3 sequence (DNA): TGCGCCAGCAGCTTGAACAGGGGTGACACCGGGGAGCTGTTTTTT. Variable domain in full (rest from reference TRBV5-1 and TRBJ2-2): KAGVTQTPRYLIKTRGQQVTLSCSPISGHRSVSWYQQTPGQGLQFLFEYFSETQRNKGNFPGRFSGRQFSNSRSEMNVSTLELGDSALYLCASSLNRGDTGELFFGEGSRLTVL.

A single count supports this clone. CDR3 in amino acids: CASRSEGRTEAFF. Written as DNA, the CDR3 is TGTGCCAGCAGATCCGAGGGGAGGACTGAAGCTTTCTTT. The chain employs TRBV27 and TRBJ1-1; D is perhaps TRBD1 (5 bases). Trimming removed 6 bases from V and 5 bases from J, with 13 bases in between. In germline, CDR1 is MNHEY, CDR2 SMNVEV (reference sequence). This CDR3 has 13 amino acids.

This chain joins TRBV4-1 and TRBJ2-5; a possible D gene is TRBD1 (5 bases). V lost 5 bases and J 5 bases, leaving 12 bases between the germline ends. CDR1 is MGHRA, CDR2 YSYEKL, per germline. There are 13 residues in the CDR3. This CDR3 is CASSRGRTETQYF. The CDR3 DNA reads TGCGCCAGCAGCAGGGGCCGCACGGAGACCCAGTACTTC.

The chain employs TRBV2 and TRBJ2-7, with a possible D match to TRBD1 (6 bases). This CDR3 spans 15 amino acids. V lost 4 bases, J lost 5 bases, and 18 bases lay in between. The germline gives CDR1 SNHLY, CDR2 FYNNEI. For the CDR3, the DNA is TGTGCCAGCAGTGCCCGAGGGGGTACGTTCGACGAGCAGTACTTC. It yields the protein CASSARGGTFDEQYF.